This T cell receptor (beta chain) was found in a study of blood T cell repertoires in COVID-19. Participants were aged about 18 to 90 years, lived in some 23 US areas, and enrolled virtually. Authors' data handling: Nucleated cell number was recorded as an estimate derived from reference gene primer amplification. Here immunoSEQ multiplex PCR was the method, and the copy in TCRdb shows in-frame clones only, minus some. That table furnishes V, J and clone size, whereas the DNA furnished D and trimming. The sample shows approximately 480,000 clones, 75% to 90% of them seen only once. The CDR3 runs to 18 residues. CDR1 is LGHDT and CDR2 is YNNKEL in the germline V gene (reference sequence). J was trimmed by 0 bases and V by 1 base; bases with no gene match: 9.

The receptor was isolated from a woman aged 18-29 years who had recovered from COVID-19. Sequencing used PBMCs or T cells enriched from blood (not recorded which). The J gene is TRBJ1-3, the V gene TRBV3-1 (or the pseudogene TRBV3-2), with 7 bases that match TRBD1. The CDR3 region has the DNA TGTGCCAGCAGCCAAGGATTGGGGAAGGGGGCCTCTGGAAACACCATATATTTT. This encodes CASSQGLGKGASGNTIYF.